This T cell receptor beta chain was recorded in a study of T cells in Graves' hyperthyroidism and ophthalmopathy (dated by TCRdb to the late 2010s). Study-wide context: Peripheral blood was collected at initial diagnosis, before any treatment. After blood sampling, hyperthyroidism patients were treated with methimazole at a starting dose of 30 mg daily, and ophthalmopathy patients were treated with high-dose intravenous methylprednisolone. The roughly 99 discovery patients were divided at random into training and test sets in a 7:3 ratio. According to the paper, TCR Vbeta CDR3 sequencing was carried out on around 140 peripheral blood samples, which came from over 40 ophthalmopathy, around 75 hyperthyroidism and some 17 progressor patients. Thyroid tissue and blood T-cell repertoires from about six Graves' hyperthyroidism patients were also compared in the study. TCR V-J signatures able to tell the groups apart were searched for in a discovery cohort of some 97 patients, of whom about 40 had Graves' ophthalmopathy and around 56 had stable Graves' hyperthyroidism. An independent validation cohort of some 18 hyperthyroidism patients and 15 or so patients who later progressed to ophthalmopathy tested prospective prediction of ophthalmopathy.

In its sample, this clonotype was seen many times. Its recognized antigen is unknown. No base quality information exists; no much larger clone differs at one position. The TCR beta CDR3 regions were amplified from the RNA transcripts. The first round of RT-PCR for the TCR CDR3 was performed with the HTBI primer set and the Qiagen OneStep RT-PCR kit. A second multiplex PCR round built the libraries, followed by size selection and purification. The libraries were sequenced on an Illumina HiSeq2000 using paired-end 100 bp reads. The paper's processing steps were these. SOAPnuke was used to process the raw data, with reads discarded if the reads contained adapters or uncalled bases, had a mean Phred below 15, or lacked an exact constant-primer or identifier match. High-quality paired reads were merged with COPE v1.2.5, and unique nucleotide sequences were defined as clonotypes. Clonotypes were aligned to IMGT TRBV, TRBD and TRBJ reference segments using MiTCR v1.1. Only V-J combinations with frequency above 0.0001, covering roughly 99% of repertoires, were analysed. A TCS score was defined as the ratio between F50 (clonal expansion) and ExV (chaos), using BLOSUM62-based TCRdist between CDR3 peptides within each V-J. Welch's t-statistics and random forest reduced 500 to 650 V-J features to 13, which were used in a naive Bayes classifier (R e1071). Thyroid-blood repertoire similarity was quantified with the Morisita-Horn index. TCRdb trimmed the raw reads at Q25, called clones with MiXCR and kept productive beta chains. Under each unique CDR3 protein, matching rows form one entry showing the most common genes and DNA. TCRdb's processing, not the study's, gives the V and J calls here. For this sample the table gives roughly 61,000 distinct CDR3 sequences, of which under 70% were detected only once. About 3.6% of the sample belongs to the ten largest clones.

Trimming removed 0 bases from V and 0 bases from J, leaving 12 bases between the germline ends. From the cysteine up to the phenylalanine, the CDR3 has a length of 16 residues. The retained sequence is limited to the CDR3, 48 bases, with the frame set at the first base. CDR1 and CDR2 (SGHDT, YYEEEE) derive from the germline V gene. Ophthalmopathy patients had moderately to severely active disease, with a Clinical Activity Score of 3 or more, a NOSPECS grade of 4 or more, and a disease duration of less than 3 months. The study excluded patients with uncontrolled infections, other autoimmune diseases, pregnancy or lactation. Diagnoses were based on clinical symptoms, serum thyroxine and TRAb, thyroid ultrasound and orbital computed tomography. Ficoll-Paque density gradient centrifugation was used to isolate PBMCs from about 9.4 ml of fresh peripheral blood. Total RNA was extracted using Trizol reagent, and RNA quality was assessed on an Agilent 2100 Bioanalyzer.

Study-wide findings and limitations: No statistical method was used to fix the sample size in advance, and group allocation was not hidden from the investigators. A model built on a 13 V-J signature distinguished ophthalmopathy from stable hyperthyroidism, reaching around 88% sensitivity and around 81% specificity in cross-validation and 80%/75% in testing. Most expanded thyroid clonotypes (frequency above 0.001) were also detected in blood, suggesting blood repertoires may reflect thyroid immune responses. During validation, the model predicted progression to ophthalmopathy a median of around six months ahead of onset, with around 65% sensitivity and around 73% specificity.

Sequencing was performed on blood. This receptor chain uses TRBV5-6 and TRBJ1-2, with a weak D call of TRBD1 (5 bases match). This sequence was found in a woman in her sixties with Graves' ophthalmopathy. The CDR3: CASSLAARASNYGYTF. The DNA sequence is as follows: TGTGCCAGCAGCTTGGCCGCCAGGGCGTCTAACTATGGCTACACCTTC.